Reported below is one TCR beta chain. It has no known antigen specificity. The sample holds no much larger clone one base away, and base qualities are not on file. The time point label corresponds to: baseline before first vaccination. The vaccinee samples were drawn from two UK trials, COV001 and COV002, one of which was a single-blind randomized controlled phase 2/3 trial testing AZD1222 (ChAdOx1 nCoV-19) in healthy adults. For TCRbeta chain sequencing, PBMC samples from trial participants were taken at day 0 and at day 28 after the second dose. From V the trimming removes 2 bases and from J it removes 3 bases, while the gene matches leave 2 bases of the junction unaccounted for. The CDR3 spans 14 residues, from the cysteine through the phenylalanine. The entry retains the CDR3 DNA only, 42 bases that are in frame from base 1. Sequences SEHNR (CDR1) and FQNEAQ (CDR2) are obtained from the germline V gene (reference sequence).

These data belong to a study of T cell responses to AZD1222 COVID-19 vaccine (dated by TCRdb to about 2021). Looking at the study overall: AZD1222 recipients given second doses at about 4 weeks or at about 12 weeks were pooled, since spike-specific TCR depth and breadth were not found to differ between the two schedules. A total of over 230 trial participants underwent TCR sequencing, of whom around 210 had received two doses of AZD1222 and approximately 26 had received two doses of the MenACWY control vaccine. Trial participants were enrolled by age into subgroups of 18-55, 56-69 and 70-plus years, and roughly 150, 30 and 60 TCR-sequenced participants, respectively, were included in these subgroups.

What the research found in general, with its limitations: Vaccine-associated CD4 TCRs spanned the whole spike protein, with dominant responses in regions 160-218 and 743-854. Because no day 14 peak-response samples were available, the repertoires could be characterized only after the peak T cell response. Participants were mostly white British and included more females than males, and it was suggested by the authors that clonal diversity may have been underestimated. Only a handful of AZD1222 recipients were SARS-CoV-2 seropositive at baseline, limiting conclusions about previously exposed vaccinees. After two AZD1222 doses, spike-specific TCR breadth and depth were significantly higher than at day 0 and than in MenACWY recipients. In the small 56-69-year group, the increase in depth fell short of significance, most likely because of low power. Reportedly, almost half of the unique spike-specific TCRs recognized epitopes lying outside the regions that are mutated in the B.1.351 and B.1.1.7 variants.

The CDR3 regions of human TCRbeta chains were analyzed by immunosequencing. Regarding the original processing steps: TCRs in the repertoires were matched against a reference library of SARS-CoV-2-specific TCRs that had been generated with the MIRA antigen-specificity platform. Breadth meant the fraction of unique TCRs that were SARS-CoV-2-associated, whereas depth meant the fraction of total T cells that were SARS-CoV-2-associated. Using the MIRA data, every spike-specific TCR was mapped to the spike region that the TCR reacted to and assigned to either a CD4 or a CD8 class. Log10-transformed breadth and depth values were compared by one-way ANOVA with Sidak's multiple comparisons tests. TCRdb obtained this table from immuneACCESS and retained in-frame rearrangements with V and J assigned. These tables miss some clones; where compared with another copy, unresolved V genes account for less than half of the shortfall, and the remainder is unexplained. For V, J and clone size, that table is used; D and trimming come from the DNA. Across this sample there are some 99,000 clones, with approximately 90% seen only once. Together, the top ten hold roughly 5% of the sample.

The clonotype originates from an adult in good health. Sequencing was performed on peripheral blood, taken on day 0 of AZD1222 vaccination. In this chain, TRBV7-9 is recombined with TRBJ2-7, with 9 bases matching TRBD2. The CDR3 region: CASSLNSGGYEQYF. The DNA sequence follows: TGTGCCAGCAGCTTAAATAGCGGGGGCTACGAGCAGTACTTC.